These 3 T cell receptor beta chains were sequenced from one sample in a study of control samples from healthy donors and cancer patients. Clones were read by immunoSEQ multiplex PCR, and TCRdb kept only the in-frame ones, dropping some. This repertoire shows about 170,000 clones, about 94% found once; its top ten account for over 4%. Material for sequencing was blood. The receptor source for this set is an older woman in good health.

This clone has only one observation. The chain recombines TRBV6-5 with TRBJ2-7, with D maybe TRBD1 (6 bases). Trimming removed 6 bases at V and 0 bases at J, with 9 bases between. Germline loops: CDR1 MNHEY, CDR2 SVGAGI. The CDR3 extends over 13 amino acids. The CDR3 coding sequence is TGTGCCAGCAGCCGGACAGCCTCCTACGAGCAGTACTTC. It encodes CASSRTASYEQYF.

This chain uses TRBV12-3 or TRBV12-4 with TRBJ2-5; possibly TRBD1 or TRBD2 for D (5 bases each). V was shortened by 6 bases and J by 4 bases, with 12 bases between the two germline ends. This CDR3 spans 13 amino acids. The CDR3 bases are TGTGCCAGCAGATCTTGGGGGTCAGAGACCCAGTACTTC. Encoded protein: CASRSWGSETQYF.

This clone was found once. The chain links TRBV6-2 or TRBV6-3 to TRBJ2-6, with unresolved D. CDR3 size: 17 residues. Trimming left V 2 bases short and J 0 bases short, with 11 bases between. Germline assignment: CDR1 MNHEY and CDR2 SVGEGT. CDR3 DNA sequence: TGTGCCAGCAGTTACCGAGGACGCAGCTCTGGGGCCAACGTCCTGACTTTC. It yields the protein CASSYRGRSSGANVLTF.